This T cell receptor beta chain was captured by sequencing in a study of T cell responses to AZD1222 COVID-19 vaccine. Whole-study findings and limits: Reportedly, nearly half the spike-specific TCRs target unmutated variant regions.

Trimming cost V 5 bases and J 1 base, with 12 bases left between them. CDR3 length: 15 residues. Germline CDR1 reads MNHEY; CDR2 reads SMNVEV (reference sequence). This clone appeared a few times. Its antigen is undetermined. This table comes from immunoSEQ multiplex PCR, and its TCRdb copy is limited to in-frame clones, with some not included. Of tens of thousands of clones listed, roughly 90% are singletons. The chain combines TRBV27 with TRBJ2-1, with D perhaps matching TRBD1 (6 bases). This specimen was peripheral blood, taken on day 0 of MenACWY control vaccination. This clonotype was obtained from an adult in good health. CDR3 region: CASSGAGVSYNEQFF. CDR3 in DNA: TGTGCCAGCAGTGGGGCAGGGGTTTCCTACAATGAGCAGTTCTTC.